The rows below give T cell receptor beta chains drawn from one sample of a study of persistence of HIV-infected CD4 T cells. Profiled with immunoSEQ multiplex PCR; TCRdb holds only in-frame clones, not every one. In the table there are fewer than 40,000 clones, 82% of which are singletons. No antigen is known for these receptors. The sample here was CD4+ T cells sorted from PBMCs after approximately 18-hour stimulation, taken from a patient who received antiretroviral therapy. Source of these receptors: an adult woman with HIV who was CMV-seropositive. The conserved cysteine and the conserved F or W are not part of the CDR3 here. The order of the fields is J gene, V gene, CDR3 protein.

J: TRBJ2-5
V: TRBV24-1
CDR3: ATSDHRVRETQY

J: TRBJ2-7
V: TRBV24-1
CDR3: ATSGGSLRQY

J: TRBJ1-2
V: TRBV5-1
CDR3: ASSLGDRGYGYT

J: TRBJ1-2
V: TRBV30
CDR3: AWNRGGGYGGYT

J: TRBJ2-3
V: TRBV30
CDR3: AWSEGDSTDTQY

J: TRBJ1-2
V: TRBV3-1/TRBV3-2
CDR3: ASSQVNRGGGYT

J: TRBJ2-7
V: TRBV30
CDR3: AWRSWRGLGEEQY

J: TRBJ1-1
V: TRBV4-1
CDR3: ASSLGQGLVGTEAF

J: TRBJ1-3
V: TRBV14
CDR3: ASSQFISGNTIY

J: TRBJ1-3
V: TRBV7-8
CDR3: ASSSIGGGLSGNTIY

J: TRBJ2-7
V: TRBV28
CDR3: ASSSWGTGAGYEQY

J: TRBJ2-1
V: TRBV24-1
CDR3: ATSDTGTGGNEQF

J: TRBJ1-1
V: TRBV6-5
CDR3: ASSFRNTEAF

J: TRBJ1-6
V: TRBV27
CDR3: ASRGTGSNSPLH

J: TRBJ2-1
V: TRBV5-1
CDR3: ASRLGAQKAGGEQF

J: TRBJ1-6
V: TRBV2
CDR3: ASRGNRENSPLH

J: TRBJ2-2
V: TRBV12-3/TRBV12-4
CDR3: ASHRGSGELF

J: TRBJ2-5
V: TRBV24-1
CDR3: ATSGQKQETQY

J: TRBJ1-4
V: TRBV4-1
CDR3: ASSQDQGEKLF

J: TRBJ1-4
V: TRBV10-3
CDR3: AISGQGTNEKLF

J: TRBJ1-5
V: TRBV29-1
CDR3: SVGAGGGNQPQH

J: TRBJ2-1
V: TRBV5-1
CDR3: ASSSGIRGAYNEQF

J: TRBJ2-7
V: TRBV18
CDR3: ASSPSGDEQY

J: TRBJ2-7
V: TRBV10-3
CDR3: AISASLAGYEQY

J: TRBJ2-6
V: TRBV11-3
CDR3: ASSRGGASGANVLT

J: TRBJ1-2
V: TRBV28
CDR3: ASSQTDLYGYT

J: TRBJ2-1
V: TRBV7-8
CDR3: ASSPGGLVYNEQF

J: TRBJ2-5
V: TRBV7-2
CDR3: ASSLMPAQETQY

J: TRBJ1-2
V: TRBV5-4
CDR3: ASRLTGGGRNYGYT

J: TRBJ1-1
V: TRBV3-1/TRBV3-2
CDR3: ASSGWGGNTEAF

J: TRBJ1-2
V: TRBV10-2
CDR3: ATSDRGSDGYT

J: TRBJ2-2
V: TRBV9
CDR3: ASSVAVRMNTGELF

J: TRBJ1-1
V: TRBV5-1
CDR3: ASSLQLSTSAAEAF

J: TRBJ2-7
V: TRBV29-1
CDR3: SGLQGSYPYEQY

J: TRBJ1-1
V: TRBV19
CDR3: ATSRQVRNTEAF

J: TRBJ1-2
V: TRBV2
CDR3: ASSPRTGSDYGYT

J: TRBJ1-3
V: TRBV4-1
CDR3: ASSQVDRKSSGNTIY

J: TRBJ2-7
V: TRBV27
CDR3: ASSSPSYEQY

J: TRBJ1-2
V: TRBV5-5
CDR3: ASITKDRPGYGYT

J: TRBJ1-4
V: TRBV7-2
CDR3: ASSLVWTGEKLF

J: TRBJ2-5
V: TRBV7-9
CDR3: ASSLRVETQY

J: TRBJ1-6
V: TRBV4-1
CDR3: ASSQVPGQGDSISYNSPLH

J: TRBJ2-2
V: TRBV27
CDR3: ASSLRSPQGYWTGELF

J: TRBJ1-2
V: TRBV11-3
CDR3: ASSPESGAGYGYT

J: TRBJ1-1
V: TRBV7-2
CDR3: ASNADRLNTEAF

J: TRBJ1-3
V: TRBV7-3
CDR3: ASSLGSRNTIY

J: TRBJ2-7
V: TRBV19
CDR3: ASSSRMELAGAYEQY

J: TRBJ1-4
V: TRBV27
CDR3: ASMRRVATNEKLF